This is a list of T cell receptor beta chains from one sample in a study of CD8 T cells in ankylosing spondylitis. TCRdb recomputed calls from the 5' RACE reads with MiXCR, one row per CDR3 protein. The table lists about 150,000 distinct CDR3 sequences, about a third of them singletons. The specimen was synovial fluid, either unsorted or a sorted T cell fraction (not recorded which). The receptors stem from a male donor with ankylosing spondylitis. CDR3s leave out the opening cysteine and the closing phenylalanine or tryptophan.

v_call cdr3_aa
TRBV4-2 ASSQKGGETQY
TRBV19 GTGDTEAF
TRBV20-1 SATPSGSYHEQY
TRBV18 ASSPDRPKLF
TRBV4-1 ASSQSQVLGETQY
TRBV7-8 ASSQEYEQY
TRBV12-3/TRBV12-4 ASSSQQPLGYGYT
TRBV12-3/TRBV12-4 ASVGRSNTGELF
TRBV5-1 ASSPSLLQNTGELF
TRBV6-2/TRBV6-3 ASSPGMGLAGVSGETQY
TRBV7-9 ASSSGLAGVADTQY
TRBV29-1 SVVFGRSTDTQY
TRBV3-1 ASSRTSPSTGELF
TRBV6-6 AAGTGQTYEQY
TRBV6-1 ASTRAVSGNEQF
TRBV10-3 AISRRVDYGYT
TRBV7-2 ASSSQGRITEAF
TRBV7-2 ASRPGEKPSYEQY
TRBV15 ATSSIGINTEAF
TRBV11-2 ASSLVRGSGETQY
TRBV5-1 ASSLGPGDEKLF
TRBV20-1 SAGEREVTHTPKRQETQY
TRBV20-1 SARDAASGLLQY